One and the same sample provided the 17 T cell receptor beta chains below, sequenced in a study of T cells in localized non-small cell lung cancer. Sequencing was performed with immunoSEQ multiplex PCR; in TCRdb, only in-frame clones are kept and a portion is missing. In the table there are over 9,500 clones, roughly 27% of which are singletons. The sequencing used lung tumor tissue, collected before any cancer treatment. All receptors come from a man aged 35-75 years with stage I lung adenocarcinoma.

This clone has just a few counts. The V call is TRBV1, the J call TRBJ2-5; whether TRBD1, the table's D call, matches the DNA was not checked. TRBV1 counts as a pseudogene. The CDR3 is 15 residues long. The CDR3 DNA follows: TGCGCCAGCAGCCAAGGCAGGGGGATGGCAGAGACCCAGTACTTC. Translated, it gives CASSQGRGMAETQYF.

This rearrangement joins TRBV5-1 to TRBJ1-4; D possibly corresponds to TRBD1 (6 bases). This CDR3 is built from 14 residues. Germline lookup yields CDR1 SGHRS and CDR2 YFSETQ. Trimming removed 2 bases from V and 10 bases from J, with 15 bases in between. This CDR3 is CASSFRDTVGKLFF. Written as DNA, the CDR3 is TGCGCCAGCAGCTTCCGGGACACCGTCGGAAAACTGTTTTTT.

A few counts support this clone. The chain is built from TRBV11-3 and TRBJ1-2; TRBD1 agrees at 9 bases. V was pared by 4 bases and J by 6 bases, with 6 bases of the junction left unmatched. Germline CDR1 SGHNT, CDR2 YENEEA. This CDR3 is built from 14 residues. The CDR3 is CASSSTGGLDGYTF. In DNA form, the CDR3 reads TGTGCCAGCAGCTCTACAGGGGGCCTCGATGGCTACACCTTC. Together with reference TRBV11-3 and TRBJ1-2, the CDR3 gives the full variable domain: EAGVVQSPRYKIIEKKQPVAFWCNPISGHNTLYWYLQNLGQGPELLIRYENEEAVDDSQLPKDRFSAERLKGVDSTLKIQPAELGDSAVYLCASSSTGGLDGYTFGSGTRLTVV.

The gene calls are TRBV5-1 and TRBJ1-1, with D maybe TRBD1 (5 bases). Per germline, CDR1 SGHRS and CDR2 YFSETQ. The CDR3 spans 14 residues. V shed 3 bases and J shed 4 bases, with 13 bases lying between them. For the CDR3, the DNA is TGCGCCAGCAGCTCCACCGGGACCCTCACTGAAGCTTTCTTT. Translated: CASSSTGTLTEAFF.

V is TRBV14 and J is TRBJ1-2, with 12 bases aligning to TRBD1. The CDR3 sequence is 16 residues long. The junction had 5 bases not matched to a gene; V was cut back by 1 base and J by 5 bases. CDR1 is SGHDN and CDR2 is FVKESK in the germline V gene. In DNA form, the CDR3 reads TGTGCCAGCAGCCAAGGGGGACAGGGGGCCTTATATGGCTACACCTTC. Protein sequence: CASSQGGQGALYGYTF.

The genes are TRBV9 and TRBJ2-5; 8 nucleotides align to TRBD2. Germline V gene lookup returns CDR1 SGDLS and CDR2 YYNGEE. This CDR3 contains 16 residues. Unmatched junction bases numbered 14, after V lost 4 bases and J lost 6 bases. CDR3 loop: CASSPASAGGAKTQYF. The CDR3, as DNA: TGTGCCAGCAGCCCCGCTTCCGCGGGGGGCGCGAAGACCCAGTACTTC.

This clone was seen only a few times. The rearrangement links TRBV7-6 to TRBJ1-1; 10 positions agree with TRBD1. The V gene's germline CDR1 is SGHVS and CDR2 FNYEAQ. The CDR3 totals 15 residues. V lost 5 bases to trimming and J lost 6 bases; unmatched junction nucleotides: 9. CDR3 region: CASSQDRGRVSEAFF. The DNA for the CDR3 is TGTGCCAGCAGCCAAGACAGGGGGCGCGTCTCTGAAGCTTTCTTT.

This sequence joins TRBV9 and TRBJ1-5, with a tentative D call TRBD1 (5 bases). V dropped 2 bases and J dropped 6 bases, with 12 bases sitting between them. The CDR3 has 14 amino acids. The germline V gene encodes CDR1 SGDLS and CDR2 YYNGEE. The DNA for the CDR3 is TGTGCCAGCAGCGTCAGCGGGGGAGGTCAGCCCCAGCATTTT. Protein: CASSVSGGGQPQHF.

This clone was counted between two and nine times. The chain uses TRBV11-3 and TRBJ2-5; 9 bases match TRBD1. The CDR3 sequence is 15 residues long. Germline assignment: CDR1 SGHNT and CDR2 YENEEA. V was clipped by 4 bases and J by 5 bases; unmatched bases: 8. CDR3 residues: CASSYGNRGQETQYF. CDR3 in DNA: TGTGCCAGCAGCTACGGGAACAGGGGGCAGGAGACCCAGTACTTC.

The V and J genes are TRBV6-8 and TRBJ1-1, with a possible D match to TRBD1 (5 bases). In germline, CDR1 is MNHGY, CDR2 SAAAGT. The CDR3 length is 13 residues. V was trimmed by 7 bases and J by 7 bases, leaving 16 bases between them. The CDR3 DNA reads as TGTGCCAGCAAAGCCTCGGACAAAATTGAAGCTTTCTTT. Translation: CASKASDKIEAFF.

CDR3 loop: CASSSPGGYTEAFF. DNA for the CDR3: TGTGCCAGTAGTAGCCCCGGTGGGTACACTGAAGCTTTCTTT. The V call is TRBV19, the J call TRBJ1-1; D unclear. CDR1 LNHDA and CDR2 SQIVND come from the germline V gene (reference sequence). The CDR3 totals 14 residues. Trimming shortened V by 4 bases and J by 3 bases, and 12 bases separated the two germline ends.

V usage is TRBV30 and J usage is TRBJ2-5, with D unclear. Germline lookup yields CDR1 GTSNPN and CDR2 SVGIG (reference sequence). CDR3 size: 13 residues. V was pared by 3 bases and J by 5 bases, with 13 bases between. CDR3 region: CAWRGSPPETQYF. For the CDR3, the DNA is TGTGCCTGGAGGGGATCCCCCCCGGAGACCCAGTACTTC.

This clone was recorded once. The V gene is TRBV10-2, the J gene TRBJ2-1; 7 bases agree with TRBD1. This CDR3 comprises 17 residues. Germline V gives CDR1 WSHSY, CDR2 SAAADI. The V and J ends lost 3 bases and 5 bases, in that order; junction bases with no gene match: 13. The chain's CDR3 is CASSDLNYRGIHNEQFF. In DNA form, the CDR3 reads TGCGCCAGCAGTGACCTTAACTACAGGGGCATTCACAATGAGCAGTTCTTC.

This clone was observed a single time. The rearrangement links TRBV5-1 to TRBJ2-2; 9 nucleotides line up with TRBD1. Trimming took 0 bases from V and 1 from J; bases not matched to a gene: 1. In germline, CDR1 is SGHRS, CDR2 YFSETQ. The CDR3 length is 16 residues. The CDR3 loop reads CASSLGQGVNTGELFF. CDR3 DNA sequence: TGCGCCAGCAGCTTGGGACAGGGGGTGAACACCGGGGAGCTGTTTTTT.

V is TRBV9 and J is TRBJ2-2, with no clear D. Germline values: CDR1 SGDLS, CDR2 YYNGEE. This CDR3 contains 15 residues. The germline V and J ends were trimmed by 0 bases and 1 base, with 7 bases remaining between them. In DNA, the CDR3 is TGTGCCAGCAGCGTAGCATGGGAGAACACCGGGGAGCTGTTTTTT. Translation gives CASSVAWENTGELFF.

This clone occurred many times. This chain joins TRBV11-3 and TRBJ2-7; possibly TRBD1 for D (5 bases). The CDR3 is made up of 14 amino acids. Trimming took off 2 bases at V and 3 bases at J, with 11 bases between the two ends. Germline V gene sequence: CDR1 SGHNT, CDR2 YENEEA. CDR3 in DNA: TGTGCCAGCAGCTTAAGGGGTGTGGACTACGAGCAGTACTTC. This codes for CASSLRGVDYEQYF.

The rearrangement links TRBV9 to TRBJ1-1, with 10 bases lining up with TRBD1. V shed 4 bases, J shed 8 bases, and the junction held 8 bases outside the gene matches. CDR3 length: 14 amino acids. The V gene's germline CDR1 is SGDLS and CDR2 YYNGEE. The CDR3 here is CASSPDRGRREAFF. CDR3 nucleotides: TGTGCCAGCAGCCCCGACAGGGGGCGGCGGGAAGCTTTCTTT.